What follows are 7 T cell receptor beta chains derived from one specimen sequenced in a study of blood T cell repertoires in COVID-19. Clones were sequenced by immunoSEQ multiplex PCR, and TCRdb holds only the in-frame ones, with some missing. The data show around 80,000 clones, roughly 80% seen once. Sequencing was done on a sample of peripheral blood. These receptors came from a woman of 80 years or more with active or convalescent COVID-19.

The chain joins TRBV7-2 to TRBJ2-7; 10 bases map to TRBD1. The CDR3 runs 16 residues. Per the germline V gene, CDR1 is SGHTA and CDR2 is FQGNSA. V was clipped by 5 bases and J by 4 bases; unmatched bases: 11. Here the CDR3 reads CASSLGRDRGEYEQYF. The CDR3 nucleotides are TGTGCCAGCAGCCTAGGCCGGGACAGGGGAGAATACGAGCAGTACTTC.

This sequence joins TRBV19 and TRBJ2-7; D gene unclear. The germline V gene encodes CDR1 LNHDA and CDR2 SQIVND (reference sequence). V lost 1 base to trimming and J lost 2 bases, with 12 bases between them. The CDR3 length is 15 residues. CDR3 residues: CASSIAGGATYEQYF. CDR3 DNA: TGTGCCAGTAGTATAGCTGGCGGTGCAACCTACGAGCAGTACTTC.

The chain uses TRBV5-5 and TRBJ2-3; a weak D match, TRBD2 (5 bases). The V gene's germline CDR1 is SGHKS and CDR2 YYEKEE (reference sequence). The ends were cut back, 4 bases at V and 1 base at J, with 7 bases in the middle. This CDR3 has 13 amino acids. The CDR3 sequence is CASSIGGTDTQYF. CDR3 nucleotide sequence: TGTGCCAGCAGCATCGGGGGCACAGATACGCAGTATTTT. Full variable domain (remainder filled in from reference TRBV5-5 and TRBJ2-3): DAGVTQSPTHLIKTRGQQVTLRCSPISGHKSVSWYQQVLGQGPQFIFQYYEKEERGRGNFPDRFSARQFPNYSSELNVNALLLGDSALYLCASSIGGTDTQYFGPGTRLTVL.

The gene calls are TRBV12-3 or TRBV12-4 and TRBJ2-3; a weak D match, TRBD2 (6 bases). V was pared by 3 bases and J by 3 bases, with 7 bases between. The CDR3 totals 13 residues. The CDR3 protein is CASSFGGTDTQYF. CDR3 nucleotide sequence: TGTGCCAGCAGTTTTGGGGGGACAGATACGCAGTATTTT.

This chain joins TRBV28 and TRBJ1-2, with TRBD1 identical over 7 bases. The V and J ends lost 2 bases and 7 bases, in that order; junction bases with no gene match: 7. Germline loops: CDR1 MDHEN, CDR2 SYDVKM. The CDR3 has 14 amino acids. Here the CDR3 DNA reads TGTGCCAGCAGTTTAGTTACAGGGGTTGCTGGCTACACCTTC. Translating it yields CASSLVTGVAGYTF.

V usage is TRBV18 and J usage is TRBJ2-7; TRBD1 might be the D (5 bases). CDR1 and CDR2 (germline): KGHSH, LQKENI. The V end was cut by 6 bases, the J end by 2 bases, with 14 bases between. The CDR3 loop spans 14 amino acids. The CDR3 here is CASSRPTAAYEQYF. In DNA form, the CDR3 reads TGTGCCAGCTCTCGCCCGACAGCAGCCTACGAGCAGTACTTC.

The chain has TRBV27 and TRBJ2-7; tentative D call: TRBD1 (6 bases). This CDR3 comprises 13 residues. In germline, CDR1 is MNHEY, CDR2 SMNVEV (reference sequence). V dropped 4 bases and J dropped 2 bases, with 9 bases sitting between them. This CDR3 reads CASSYGQTYEQYF. As DNA, the CDR3 is TGTGCCAGCAGTTACGGACAGACCTACGAGCAGTACTTC.